The text below deals with one T cell receptor beta chain. This clonotype appeared a few times. Its antigen target is currently unknown. Per-base quality was not reported, and no clone a single base away is much larger than it. The protocol used for the library was RT-PCR. The reads were generated on an Illumina HiSeq 2500. In TCRdb, the public reads were trimmed at Q25 with fastp and aligned with MiXCR, with productive beta chains retained. Every CDR3 protein is listed once, alongside the most common genes and DNA of its rows. Present in this sample are about 700,000 distinct CDR3 sequences, approximately 15% of which were seen just once. The ten largest clones add up to less than 7% of the sample. This entry belongs to a study of response to subunit inactivated influenza vaccine listed by TCRdb under 2018. Regarding the study in general: Deep quantitative profiling of the T cell receptor repertoire was used in the study to follow responses to a trivalent subunit inactivated influenza vaccine. The paper's findings and limits, for the study overall: According to the authors, only a limited number of new T cells may be recruited by each seasonal influenza vaccination.

The clonotype comes from a man between 50 and 59 years old who received an inactivated influenza vaccine. Donor details come from another sample of the same person, matched by shared clones. Material: PBMCs from blood, obtained less than 15 days before vaccination.

This receptor carries the CDR3 CASSLRGRADTQYF. The bases are TGTGCCAGCAGTTTAAGGGGGAGGGCAGATACGCAGTATTTT. The chain is encoded by TRBV27 joined to TRBJ2-3, with a tentative D gene TRBD2 over 7 matching bases. V lost 2 bases and J lost 4 bases; the stretch between them is 10 bases long. Its CDR3 holds 14 amino acids, cysteine through phenylalanine. The CDR3 DNA has 42 bases and is translated from base 1. The CDR1 and CDR2 encoded by the germline V gene (reference sequence) are MNHEY and SMNVEV.